This TCR beta chain was sequenced in a study of T-cell reconstitution after alpha-beta-depleted transplantation in children. With respect to this clonotype: Its antigen is not known.

A library of TCRbeta sequences, prepared with unique molecular identifiers, was generated. TCRdb called the PCR reads again in MiXCR, with one record for every CDR3 protein. The sample has hundreds of thousands of distinct CDR3 sequences, roughly 25% seen once. V lost 5 bases and J lost 3; bases outside the gene matches: 8. Germline lookup yields CDR1 DFQATT and CDR2 SNEGSKA (reference sequence). The CDR3 totals 15 residues. The study's findings and limits: Hyperexpanded clones declined; after one year, newly produced T cells mostly supplied diversity. Approximately two months post-transplant, alpha-beta T cells reportedly originated from several hundred expanded graft clones. For some patients, TCRbeta diversity was high at day 60 because of recipient T cells and thymic progenitors that survived.

The TCR sequence derives from a girl aged 2 to 10 with Fanconi anemia, due to receive a stem cell transplant. The chain is built from TRBV20-1 and TRBJ2-7; 12 bases align to TRBD2. The sample here was PBMCs, taken before TCRalphabeta/CD19-depleted stem cell transplant. The CDR3 region has the DNA TGCAGTGCTGGCCGGGGACTAGCGGGCTTCTACGAGCAGTACTTC. Translated, it gives CSAGRGLAGFYEQYF.